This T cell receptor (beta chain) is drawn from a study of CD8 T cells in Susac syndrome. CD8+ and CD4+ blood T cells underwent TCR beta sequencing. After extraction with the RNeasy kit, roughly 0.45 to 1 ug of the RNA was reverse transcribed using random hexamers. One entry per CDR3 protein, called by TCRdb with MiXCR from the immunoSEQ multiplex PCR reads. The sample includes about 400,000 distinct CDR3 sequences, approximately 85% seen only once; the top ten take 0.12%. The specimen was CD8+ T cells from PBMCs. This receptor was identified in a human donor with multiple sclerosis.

The CDR3, as DNA: TGTGCCAGCAGTCCCGAACTAGAGGCGGGCAACATTCAGTACTTC. Protein sequence: CASSPELEAGNIQYF. V gene TRBV28 combines with J gene TRBJ2-4; TRBD2 might be the D (5 bases). Germline assignment: CDR1 MDHEN and CDR2 SYDVKM. Trimming took off 5 bases at V and 7 bases at J, with 18 bases between the two ends. CDR3 size: 15 residues.